The T cell receptor beta chain under discussion was sequenced for a study of T cells of healthy individuals. This clonotype has a count of ten or more. In TCRdb, the 5' RACE reads were re-called with MiXCR into one record per CDR3 protein. The data contain about 82,000 distinct CDR3 sequences, approximately 4.8% of them seen just once; the ten biggest clones take up roughly 7.5%. The sequence derives from a female donor in good health.

CDR3 coding DNA: TGCAGCGTTGAAGAGGACGCCGACAATTATGATTCACCCCTCCACTTT. It encodes CSVEEDADNYDSPLHF. The chain is built from TRBV29-1 and TRBJ1-6; D is uncertain. The CDR3 is 16 amino acids. The V gene's germline CDR1 is SQVTM and CDR2 ANQGSEA. V lost 0 bases and J lost 8, with 17 bases in between.